The 13 T cell receptor beta chains below come from one sample, sequenced in a study of OX40 agonist ivuxolimab in advanced cancers. Profiling relied on immunoSEQ multiplex PCR, and the TCRdb table lists in-frame clones only, not all of them. The table lists some 50,000 clones, 88% of them singletons. Here the sequenced sample was CD4+ or CD8+ T cells sorted from blood, taken in a trial of the OX40 agonist ivuxolimab. These receptors all stem from an adult with an advanced solid tumor such as melanoma, head and neck, liver or kidney cancer.

V gene TRBV7-9 combines with J gene TRBJ2-3, with D tentatively TRBD2 (5 bases). Trimming left V 5 bases short and J 3 bases short, with 9 bases between. The V gene's germline CDR1 is SEHNR and CDR2 FQNEAQ (reference sequence). The length of the CDR3 is 13 residues. DNA for the CDR3: TGTGCCAGCAGCGAGGGCCAAACAGATACGCAGTATTTT. Protein sequence: CASSEGQTDTQYF.

The J gene is TRBJ1-1, the V gene TRBV30, with 7 bases lining up with TRBD1. The CDR3 spans 13 residues. Germline CDR1 is GTSNPN and CDR2 is SVGIG (reference sequence). V trimming: 5 bases; J trimming: 8 bases; junction bases outside the gene matches: 11. Here the CDR3 reads CAWQGRGAPEAFF. The CDR3 nucleotides are TGTGCCTGGCAGGGCAGGGGGGCTCCGGAAGCTTTCTTT.

CDR3 amino acids: CASSGLALEQFF. CDR3 sequence (DNA): TGTGCCAGCAGCGGACTAGCTCTTGAGCAGTTCTTC. The V call is TRBV9, the J call TRBJ2-1; 7 bases are a match to TRBD2. Per the germline V gene, CDR1 is SGDLS and CDR2 is YYNGEE. The CDR3 length is 12 residues. The trim removed 3 bases at V and 9 bases at J, leaving 3 bases unmatched.

V and J are TRBV4-1 and TRBJ1-4; D gene ambiguous. The germline V gene encodes CDR1 MGHRA and CDR2 YSYEKL. The V gene lost 1 base and the J gene lost 4 bases, with 10 bases spanning the gap. This CDR3 region has 15 residues. The CDR3 sequence is CASSQGWQLNEKLFF. The CDR3 nucleotides read TGCGCCAGCAGCCAAGGTTGGCAGCTTAATGAAAAACTGTTTTTT.

This chain connects TRBV5-4 to TRBJ2-5, with TRBD2 matching 10 bases. The CDR3 has 13 residues. V shed 4 bases and J 11 bases; nucleotides not matched to a gene: 8. Germline CDR1 and CDR2: SGHNT and YYREEE (reference sequence). CDR3 loop: CASSDGTSVEQYF. The CDR3 nucleotides are TGTGCCAGCAGCGACGGGACTAGCGTGGAGCAGTACTTC.

This clone was seen just once. V is TRBV7-3 and J is TRBJ2-3; 11 nucleotides align to TRBD1. Trimming at V came to 3 bases and at J to 4 bases, leaving 0 bases not matched to a gene. The CDR3 has 14 residues. Germline-derived CDR1 and CDR2 are SGHTA and FQGTGA. The CDR3 DNA follows: TGTGCCAGCAGCTTGGGACAGGGGGCAGATACGCAGTATTTT. It specifies CASSLGQGADTQYF. Together with reference TRBV7-3 and TRBJ2-3, the CDR3 gives the full variable domain: GAGVSQTPSNKVTEKGKYVELRCDPISGHTALYWYRQSLGQGPEFLIYFQGTGAADDSGLPNDRFFAVRPEGSVSTLKIQRTERGDSAVYLCASSLGQGADTQYFGPGTRLTVL.

This clone was observed a few times. This chain uses TRBV6-1 with TRBJ2-7; TRBD1 matches 7 bases. The junction had 1 base not matched to a gene; V was cut back by 2 bases and J by 3 bases. This CDR3 spans 13 amino acids. Germline V lookup: CDR1 MNHNS, CDR2 SASEGT. This chain's CDR3 is CASSERQGYEQYF. Written as DNA, the CDR3 is TGTGCCAGCAGTGAACGACAGGGCTACGAGCAGTACTTC.

The rearrangement joins TRBV19 to TRBJ2-3, with 7 bases that match TRBD2. Losses at the gene ends were 4 bases for V and 3 bases for J; bases not matched to a gene: 13. Germline lookup yields CDR1 LNHDA and CDR2 SQIVND (reference sequence). The CDR3 totals 17 residues. CDR3 DNA: TGTGCCAGTAGTACGGCCCGACTAGCTCGCCGGACAGATACGCAGTATTTT. Translated: CASSTARLARRTDTQYF.

The rearrangement uses TRBV19 and TRBJ1-2; weak D call: TRBD1 (5 bases). V lost 6 bases to trimming and J lost 2 bases, with 10 bases between them. Germline CDR1 is LNHDA and CDR2 is SQIVND (reference sequence). The CDR3 sequence is 13 residues long. CDR3 sequence: CASSLQENYGYTF. The CDR3 DNA reads as TGTGCCAGTAGCTTACAGGAGAACTATGGCTACACCTTC. Combining the CDR3 with reference TRBV19 and TRBJ1-2 gives the whole variable domain DGGITQSPKYLFRKEGQNVTLSCEQNLNHDAMYWYRQDPGQGLRLIYYSQIVNDFQKGDIAEGYSVSREKKESFPLTVTSAQKNPTAFYLCASSLQENYGYTFGSGTRLTVV.

The chain employs TRBV6-5 and TRBJ1-3, with TRBD1 identical over 7 bases. The CDR3 spans 15 residues. Germline V lookup: CDR1 MNHEY, CDR2 SVGAGI. J gave up 0 bases and V 4 bases, and 3 bases lay outside the gene matches. The CDR3 bases are TGTGCCAGCAGTTTGGGACAGCTCTCTGGAAACACCATATATTTT. Protein product: CASSLGQLSGNTIYF.

V and J are TRBV10-3 and TRBJ1-1; possible D gene TRBD1, 6 bases. From germline, CDR1 is ENHRY and CDR2 SYGVKD. V shed 11 bases and J shed 3 bases, with 16 bases lying between them. This CDR3 is built from 13 residues. The CDR3: CAVNRVWDTEAFF. The CDR3 DNA follows: TGTGCCGTCAACAGGGTTTGGGACACTGAAGCTTTCTTT.

This clone was detected only once. The genes are TRBV2 and TRBJ2-3, with 7 bases that match TRBD1. Germline V CDR1 and CDR2: SNHLY, FYNNEI. The CDR3 sequence is 19 residues long. Unmatched junction bases numbered 20, after V lost 6 bases and J lost 2 bases. The CDR3 sequence: CASSGPPYRDSRPTDTQYF. The DNA of the CDR3 is TGTGCCAGCAGCGGCCCACCCTACCGGGACAGCAGACCCACAGATACGCAGTATTTT.

J is TRBJ1-3 and V is TRBV6-5; D remains unclear. This CDR3 region has 16 residues. Germline V CDR1 and CDR2: MNHEY, SVGAGI. V dropped 0 bases and J dropped 4 bases, with 13 bases sitting between them. CDR3 amino acids: CASSYSPGSGGNTIYF. In DNA, the CDR3 is TGTGCCAGCAGTTACTCCCCCGGCTCCGGGGGAAACACCATATATTTT.